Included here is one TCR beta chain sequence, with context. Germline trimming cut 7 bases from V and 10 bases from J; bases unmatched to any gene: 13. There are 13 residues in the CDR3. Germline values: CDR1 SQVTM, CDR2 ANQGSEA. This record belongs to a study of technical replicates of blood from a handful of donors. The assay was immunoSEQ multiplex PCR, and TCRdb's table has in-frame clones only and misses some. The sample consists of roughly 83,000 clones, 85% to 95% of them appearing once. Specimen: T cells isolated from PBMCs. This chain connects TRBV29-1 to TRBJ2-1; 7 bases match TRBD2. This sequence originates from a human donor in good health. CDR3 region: CSDRRAGAREQFF. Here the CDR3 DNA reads TGCAGCGACCGCCGGGCGGGAGCAAGAGAGCAGTTCTTC.